This T cell receptor (beta chain) was captured by sequencing in a study of blood T cell repertoires in COVID-19. Sequenced by immunoSEQ multiplex PCR; TCRdb stores in-frame clones only, minus some. The sample lists about 100,000 clones, about 90% seen once, with 15% to 20% in the top ten. This clone has only a few counts. This CDR3 spans 15 amino acids. CDR1 and CDR2 from the germline V gene are LNHDA and SQIVND (reference sequence). The ends were cut back, 6 bases at V and 0 bases at J, with 14 bases in the middle. The rearrangement joins TRBV19 to TRBJ1-1; D is ambiguous. The receptor was isolated from a man aged 45-60 years with acute or convalescent COVID-19. Material: peripheral blood. CDR3: CASRGSGVMNTEAFF. DNA of the CDR3: TGTGCCAGTAGGGGCTCGGGAGTAATGAACACTGAAGCTTTCTTT.